The rows below give T cell receptor beta chains drawn from one sample of a study of neoadjuvant anti-PD-1 for oral cavity cancer. Sequenced by immunoSEQ multiplex PCR; TCRdb stores in-frame clones only, minus some. The sample consists of approximately 37,000 clones, 38% of them appearing once. The sequences come from tumor tissue, collected after nivolumab (anti-PD-1) treatment. The receptor set was obtained from a person aged 40 to 85 with oral cavity squamous cell carcinoma. Each CDR3 is given with its conserved first and last residue. A D gene is named only where the DNA matches it firmly. Where a row states a size, it is once, few, many or the class of an expanded clone; other rows omit it.

TRBV19	TRBJ2-1	TRBD2	-	CASSRPSGSSRDNEQFF	TGTGCCAGTAGTAGGCCTAGCGGGAGTAGTCGCGACAATGAGCAGTTCTTC
TRBV7-2	TRBJ2-3	-	-	CASSLDGGSYTDTQYF	TGTGCCAGCAGCTTAGATGGGGGGAGCTACACAGATACGCAGTATTTT
TRBV6-1	TRBJ1-1	-	-	CASSEAAGGRRAFF	TGTGCCAGCAGTGAAGCAGCGGGGGGCCGCCGTGCTTTCTTT
TRBV2	TRBJ2-5	-	-	CASSEVGQETQYF	TGTGCCAGCAGTGAAGTGGGCCAAGAGACCCAGTACTTC
TRBV15	TRBJ2-7	-	-	CATSGGANYEQYF	TGTGCCACCAGCGGGGGAGCAAACTACGAGCAGTACTTC
TRBV30	TRBJ2-7	-	few	CAWSVQISSYEQYF	TGTGCCTGGAGTGTACAGATAAGCTCCTACGAGCAGTACTTC
TRBV4-2	TRBJ1-2	-	-	CASSQDHKGTYGYTF	TGTGCCAGCAGCCAAGACCATAAGGGGACCTATGGCTACACCTTC
TRBV6-4	TRBJ2-3	-	medium-sized	CASSEEAGSSTDTQYF	TGTGCCAGCAGTGAAGAGGCGGGCTCTAGCACAGATACGCAGTATTTT
TRBV11-2	TRBJ2-7	TRBD1	few	CASSPGRGTYEQYF	TGTGCCAGCAGCCCCGGCAGGGGGACCTACGAGCAGTACTTC
TRBV6-5	TRBJ2-5	-	few	CASSYSRPPGETQYF	TGTGCCAGCAGTTACTCGAGGCCCCCTGGGGAGACCCAGTACTTC
TRBV2	TRBJ1-1	-	-	CASSDFEGDTEAFF	TGTGCCAGCAGTGATTTTGAGGGCGACACTGAAGCTTTCTTT
TRBV7-2	TRBJ1-6	TRBD1	few	CASSSQTGPNSPLHF	TGTGCCAGCAGCTCCCAGACAGGGCCCAATTCACCCCTCCACTTT
TRBV30	TRBJ2-3	-	-	CAWSYGTFGSATQYF	TGTGCCTGGAGTTACGGGACTTTTGGTTCAGCTACGCAGTATTTT
TRBV6-1	TRBJ2-7	-	-	CASSEGWVYEQYF	TGTGCCAGCAGTGAAGGATGGGTCTACGAGCAGTACTTC
TRBV6-1	TRBJ1-4	-	-	CASSSRHPYNEKLFF	TGTGCCAGCAGTTCACGGCATCCATACAATGAAAAACTGTTTTTT
TRBV27	TRBJ2-2	-	-	CASRTGGWTGELFF	TGTGCCAGCAGAACAGGAGGGTGGACCGGGGAGCTGTTTTTT
TRBV19	TRBJ2-1	TRBD1	once	CASSIGPDRVRFNEQFF	TGTGCCAGTAGTATAGGACCGGACAGGGTTCGGTTCAATGAGCAGTTCTTC
TRBV5-1	TRBJ1-4	-	-	CASRGSSLEKLFF	TGCGCCAGCAGGGGTAGCTCTTTGGAAAAACTGTTTTTT
TRBV9	TRBJ1-2	-	-	CASSQEVGGYGYTF	TGTGCCAGCAGCCAAGAAGTGGGGGGCTATGGCTACACCTTC
TRBV11-2	TRBJ1-6	TRBD1	once	CASKPGQGRRRNSPLHF	TGTGCCAGCAAACCGGGACAGGGGAGACGGCGCAATTCACCCCTCCACTTT
TRBV7-8	TRBJ2-6	-	-	CASSLGGRQSSGANVLTF	TGTGCCAGCAGCTTAGGCGGCAGACAGAGCTCTGGGGCCAACGTCCTGACTTTC
TRBV7-2	TRBJ1-5	-	few	CASSLVRGGNQPQHF	TGTGCCAGCAGCTTAGTGAGGGGTGGCAATCAGCCCCAGCATTTT
TRBV27	TRBJ1-2	-	-	CASSLKGADGYTF	TGTGCCAGCAGTTTGAAAGGGGCGGATGGCTACACCTTC
TRBV5-5	TRBJ2-5	-	few	CASSLEWGARGTQYF	TGTGCCAGCAGCTTAGAGTGGGGGGCCAGAGGGACCCAGTACTTC
TRBV9	TRBJ2-6	-	-	CASSVAGAGANVLTF	TGTGCCAGCAGCGTAGCAGGGGCTGGGGCCAACGTCCTGACTTTC
TRBV7-9	TRBJ1-5	-	few	CASSSTGKSSNQPQHF	TGTGCCAGCAGCTCCACAGGGAAATCAAGCAATCAGCCCCAGCATTTT
TRBV27	TRBJ2-2	-	few	CASRRAGQNTGELFF	TGTGCCAGCAGAAGGGCGGGACAGAACACCGGGGAGCTGTTTTTT
TRBV7-9	TRBJ1-2	-	once	CASSPSMSYGYTF	TGTGCCAGCAGCCCCAGTATGAGCTATGGCTACACCTTC
TRBV15	TRBJ2-1	TRBD1	-	CATSRGQGSSEQFF	TGTGCCACCAGCAGGGGACAGGGCAGTTCTGAGCAGTTCTTC
TRBV6-4	TRBJ2-1	-	few	CASSDERYNEQFF	TGTGCCAGCAGTGACGAGCGGTACAATGAGCAGTTCTTC
TRBV10-1	TRBJ2-7	-	-	CASSPEYWGHYF	TGCGCCAGCAGCCCCGAGTACTGGGGTCACTACTTC